Listed below are T cell receptor beta chains from one sample, sequenced in a study of T cells in Graves' hyperthyroidism and ophthalmopathy. TCRdb used MiXCR to reprocess the multiplex PCR reads, holding one entry per CDR3 protein. The table shows 300,000 to 450,000 distinct CDR3 sequences, with 20% to 30% occurring only once. The material sequenced was blood. The origin of the receptors is a man aged 45-60 years with Graves' hyperthyroidism. The CDR3 runs from the conserved cysteine through the conserved F or W. The D gene is left open where the match is weak. Clone sizes are given selectively: once, few, many, or a class where the clone is expanded.

D	V	J	size	DNA	CDR3
TRBD1	TRBV28	TRBJ2-3	NA	TGTGCCAGCACCCCCGGGACAGGAGACACAGATACGCAGTATTTT	CASTPGTGDTDTQYF
TRBD2	TRBV5-1	TRBJ2-3	once	TGCGCCAGCAGGCCAACTAGCGGGGGTACGTATACGCAGTATTTT	CASRPTSGGTYTQYF
NA	TRBV20-1	TRBJ1-5	NA	TGCAGTGTAGCCCAAGGGGTTTCGATTCAGCCCCAGCATTTT	CSVAQGVSIQPQHF
TRBD1	TRBV20-1	TRBJ1-2	NA	TGCAGTGCTAAAGGACAGGCTGGAGACTATGGCTACACCTTC	CSAKGQAGDYGYTF
NA	TRBV7-9	TRBJ1-3	few	TGTGCCAGCAGCTCCCCCGGGCGGTCTGGAAACACCATATATTTT	CASSSPGRSGNTIYF
NA	TRBV5-6	TRBJ1-4	NA	TGTGCCAGCAGCTTAAGAGGGCCGGGAGGTGAAAAACTGTTTTTT	CASSLRGPGGEKLFF
NA	TRBV7-2	TRBJ2-1	many	TGTGCCAGCAGCTTACTGGCAGGGGTAGGGGATGAGCAGTTCTTC	CASSLLAGVGDEQFF
TRBD1	TRBV11-3	TRBJ1-4	NA	TGTGCCAGCAGCGGTAAAACAGGGGCCGCCTGGGAAAAACTGTTTTTT	CASSGKTGAAWEKLFF
NA	TRBV11-2	TRBJ2-7	many	TGTGCCAGCAGCTTAGCCAGGGGCCAGCGGGGATACGAGCAGTACTTC	CASSLARGQRGYEQYF
TRBD2	TRBV6-1	TRBJ2-3	many	TGTGCCAGCACCGCACTAGCGGGAGCCACAGATACGCAGTATTTT	CASTALAGATDTQYF
NA	TRBV6-5	TRBJ1-6	NA	TGTGCCAGCAGTTCGGGGGGATGGTCACCCCTCCACTTT	CASSSGGWSPLHF
TRBD2	TRBV7-3	TRBJ2-1	NA	TGTGCCAGCAGCTTAACGTTTACTAGCGGGGCCTACAATGAGCAGTTCTTC	CASSLTFTSGAYNEQFF
TRBD1	TRBV7-8	TRBJ2-7	many	TGTGCCAGCAGCTTAGGGGACAGATCCTACGAGCAGTACTTC	CASSLGDRSYEQYF
TRBD2	TRBV7-9	TRBJ2-3	many	TGTGCCAGCAGCTTCTCGGCGGGGGGAAATACGCAGTATTTT	CASSFSAGGNTQYF
NA	TRBV6-1	TRBJ1-2	few	TGTGCCAGCACGAAAAGCTATGGCTACACCTTC	CASTKSYGYTF
NA	TRBV20-1	TRBJ2-1	few	TGCAGTGCTAGTCACCCGACTAGATACAATGAGCAGTTCTTC	CSASHPTRYNEQFF
NA	TRBV7-6	TRBJ1-5	NA	TGTGCCAGCAGCCCGGAGAGGTGGGGGCCCCAGCATTTT	CASSPERWGPQHF
TRBD2	TRBV5-4	TRBJ2-1	NA	TGTGCCAGCAGCCACGGACTAGCGGGAAGAAAAGGGCGTGAGCAGTTCTTC	CASSHGLAGRKGREQFF
NA	TRBV30	TRBJ2-1	few	TGTGCCTGGACAGGTAGCGGAGGGGCCTACAATGAGCAGTTCTTC	CAWTGSGGAYNEQFF
TRBD1	TRBV7-9	TRBJ2-1	many	TGTGCCAGCAGCTTAGCGGGGACAGGTAACAATGAGCAGTTCTTC	CASSLAGTGNNEQFF
TRBD1	TRBV20-1	TRBJ2-1	NA	TGCAGTATCCTGACAGGGGGCGATGAGCAGTTCTTC	CSILTGGDEQFF
TRBD2	TRBV7-3	TRBJ2-7	many	TGTGCCAGCAGCCGACAAGCGGGAGAAGGGTACGAGCAGTACTTC	CASSRQAGEGYEQYF
NA	TRBV20-1	TRBJ2-7	NA	TGCAGTGCGCCACTAGGGTTGCACGAGCAGTACTTC	CSAPLGLHEQYF
NA	TRBV7-9	TRBJ1-1	NA	TGTGCCAGCAGCCCCCCTGAGGCAGGGAACACTGAAGCTTTCTTT	CASSPPEAGNTEAFF
TRBD1	TRBV6-1	TRBJ1-2	few	TGTGCCAGCAGTCAACAGGGGACAGTACCGTACTATGGCTACACCTTC	CASSQQGTVPYYGYTF
NA	TRBV30	TRBJ2-2	many	TGTGCCTGGAAGAAAGGGACCGGGGAGCTGTTTTTT	CAWKKGTGELFF
NA	TRBV12-3/TRBV12-4	TRBJ1-1	NA	TGTGCCAGCAGTTGGACTGTGGGGGACACTGAAGCTTTCTTT	CASSWTVGDTEAFF
TRBD2	TRBV11-3	TRBJ2-1	many	TGTGCCAGCCACCCGGCTAGCGGGAGAACGAGTGAGCAGTTCTTC	CASHPASGRTSEQFF
NA	TRBV6-1	TRBJ2-3	NA	TGTGCCAGCACCAGGTCCACAGATACGCAGTATTTT	CASTRSTDTQYF
TRBD2	TRBV6-1	TRBJ2-1	few	TGTGCCAGCAGTCTTCGACTAGCGGGAGGTTTAGATGAGCAGTTCTTC	CASSLRLAGGLDEQFF
NA	TRBV19	TRBJ2-7	NA	TGTGCCAGTAGGGTGACTTTCGTCAGCTCCTACGAGCAGTACTTC	CASRVTFVSSYEQYF
NA	TRBV5-6	TRBJ1-2	NA	TGTGCCAGCAGGGGGAGTAACTATGGCTACACCTTC	CASRGSNYGYTF